A selection of T cell receptor beta chains follows, all from one sample in a study of T cell repertoires in cytomegalovirus infection. No antigen has been assigned to these receptors. MiXCR, run by TCRdb on the reads, gives a single entry per CDR3 protein. The sample has 90,000 to 130,000 distinct CDR3 sequences, around 10% seen once. The specimen was PBMCs, sequenced either directly or after in vitro stimulation (not recorded which). The receptors here all came from a human donor in good health (CMV status not recorded). Some clones in this sample may be carry-over from other donors' samples. CDR3s include the opening cysteine and the closing phenylalanine or tryptophan. The D gene is left open where the match is weak. A clone size is listed for some rows: how often the clone was seen (once, few, many), or a class if it is expanded.

j_call,clone_size,v_call,d_call,cdr3_aa,cdr3_nt
TRBJ1-4,many,TRBV6-5,NA,CASSRRNEKLFF,TGTGCCAGCAGTAGGAGAAATGAAAAACTGTTTTTT
TRBJ1-5,NA,TRBV28,TRBD1,CATRDRGHGHDQPQHF,TGTGCCACCCGAGACAGGGGACACGGTCATGATCAGCCCCAGCATTTT
TRBJ2-1,NA,TRBV11-2,TRBD2,CASSSLGGRANEQFF,TGTGCCAGCAGCTCCCTGGGCGGGAGGGCCAATGAGCAGTTCTTC
TRBJ2-7,few,TRBV7-3,NA,CASSLPGAYEQYF,TGTGCCAGCAGCTTACCCGGTGCCTACGAGCAGTACTTC
TRBJ2-3,few,TRBV6-6,NA,CASSQWGLETDTQYF,TGTGCCAGCAGTCAATGGGGGCTAGAGACAGATACGCAGTATTTT
TRBJ1-3,few,TRBV7-2,NA,CASSLNTVGNTIYF,TGTGCCAGCAGCTTAAATACGGTTGGAAACACCATATATTTT
TRBJ2-1,NA,TRBV6-2/TRBV6-3,NA,CASSYQGLGNEQFF,TGTGCCAGCAGTTACCAGGGGCTGGGGAATGAGCAGTTCTTC
TRBJ2-3,many,TRBV15,TRBD1,CATSRVTGGPVGTDTQYF,TGTGCCACCAGCAGAGTGACAGGGGGGCCGGTTGGCACAGATACGCAGTATTTT
TRBJ2-1,many,TRBV7-8,TRBD2,CASSSPTGLGFDEQFF,TGTGCCAGCAGCTCTCCAACGGGACTAGGTTTCGATGAGCAGTTCTTC
TRBJ1-1,NA,TRBV12-3/TRBV12-4,NA,CASRKNLQVPNTEAFF,TGTGCCAGCAGGAAAAATCTACAGGTCCCGAACACTGAAGCTTTCTTT
TRBJ1-1,NA,TRBV2,TRBD1,CAIPNRDRGDTEAFF,TGTGCCATTCCGAACCGGGACAGGGGAGACACTGAAGCTTTCTTT
TRBJ1-4,NA,TRBV28,NA,CASFGAGVNEKLFF,TGTGCCAGCTTTGGGGCAGGGGTCAATGAAAAACTGTTTTTT
TRBJ1-2,many,TRBV14,NA,CASSQLTGYGYTF,TGTGCCAGCAGCCAATTGACGGGATATGGCTACACCTTC
TRBJ1-4,NA,TRBV5-1,NA,CASSLTGEDEKLFF,TGCGCCAGCAGCCTTACCGGAGAGGATGAAAAACTGTTTTTT
TRBJ2-1,many,TRBV7-6,TRBD2,CASSPSLVAGGTEQFF,TGTGCCAGCAGCCCCAGCCTGGTAGCGGGAGGTACTGAGCAGTTCTTC
TRBJ2-3,many,TRBV12-3/TRBV12-4,NA,CASSQRFPDTQYF,TGTGCCAGCAGTCAGAGATTCCCAGATACGCAGTATTTT
TRBJ2-3,NA,TRBV27,NA,CASKFAPGRSGSDTQYF,TGTGCCAGCAAGTTTGCCCCAGGCAGGAGCGGGTCAGATACGCAGTATTTT
TRBJ1-4,NA,TRBV10-1,NA,CASSNGFGEKLFF,TGCGCCAGCAGTAACGGGTTTGGTGAAAAACTGTTTTTT
TRBJ1-2,NA,TRBV13,NA,CASSPGRDYGYTF,TGTGCCAGCAGCCCGGGACGTGACTATGGCTACACCTTC
TRBJ2-5,few,TRBV7-2,NA,CASTLLGGGSQETQYF,TGTGCCAGCACCTTATTAGGGGGAGGGAGTCAAGAGACCCAGTACTTC
TRBJ1-5,many,TRBV19,TRBD1,CASRVDRGRQPQHF,TGTGCCAGTAGGGTCGACAGGGGCCGACAGCCCCAGCATTTT
TRBJ2-7,few,TRBV13,NA,CASSLRPGAPDEQYF,TGTGCCAGCAGCTTAAGACCGGGGGCGCCCGACGAGCAGTACTTC
TRBJ1-5,many,TRBV7-9,NA,CASSDGRPDDQPQHF,TGTGCCAGCAGCGACGGACGGCCTGACGATCAGCCCCAGCATTTT
TRBJ1-2,NA,TRBV7-2,NA,CASSLGGGRSNYGYTF,TGTGCCAGCAGCTTAGGGGGAGGCAGGTCTAACTATGGCTACACCTTC
TRBJ2-7,few,TRBV28,NA,CASSFVGGIYEQYF,TGTGCCAGCAGTTTTGTCGGGGGAATCTACGAGCAGTACTTC
TRBJ1-2,few,TRBV7-9,NA,CASSYPGDYGYTF,TGTGCCAGCAGCTATCCAGGGGACTATGGCTACACCTTC
TRBJ2-5,NA,TRBV6-2/TRBV6-3,TRBD2,CASSSGWGRASETQYF,TGTGCCAGCAGTTCAGGATGGGGGAGGGCCTCAGAGACCCAGTACTTC
TRBJ1-5,many,TRBV24-1,NA,CATSDGGLSNQPQHF,TGTGCCACCAGTGATGGAGGCCTTAGCAATCAGCCCCAGCATTTT
TRBJ2-3,many,TRBV7-2,TRBD2,CASSPRGGRERKWGTQYF,TGTGCCAGCAGCCCACGGGGGGGGCGGGAGAGAAAGTGGGGTACGCAGTATTTT
TRBJ1-6,many,TRBV7-9,NA,CASSPQGGGRNSPLHF,TGTGCCAGCAGCCCCCAGGGAGGGGGTAGGAATTCACCCCTCCACTTT
TRBJ1-5,few,TRBV15,NA,CATSRDGGGEGPQHF,TGTGCCACCAGCAGAGATGGGGGAGGAGAAGGGCCCCAGCATTTT
TRBJ2-1,many,TRBV6-6,NA,CASRRTVEGYYNEQFF,TGTGCCAGCAGGAGGACTGTGGAGGGGTACTACAATGAGCAGTTCTTC
TRBJ2-5,NA,TRBV19,NA,CASSQLAETQETQYF,TGTGCCAGTAGTCAATTAGCGGAGACCCAAGAGACCCAGTACTTC
TRBJ1-1,many,TRBV7-9,NA,CASSLGSGTHMNTEAFF,TGTGCCAGCAGCTTAGGGTCCGGGACACACATGAACACTGAAGCTTTCTTT
TRBJ2-2,few,TRBV6-2/TRBV6-3,TRBD1,CASSWKQGDRTGELFF,TGTGCCAGCAGTTGGAAACAGGGGGATCGGACCGGGGAGCTGTTTTTT
TRBJ2-1,many,TRBV7-2,NA,CASSSLGDNEQFF,TGTGCCAGCAGCTCATTAGGTGACAATGAGCAGTTCTTC
TRBJ2-3,many,TRBV7-2,TRBD1,CASSIDRGQDTQYF,TGTGCCAGCAGCATAGACAGGGGGCAAGATACGCAGTATTTT
TRBJ2-3,NA,TRBV15,NA,CATSSGGISTDTQYF,TGTGCCACCAGCAGTGGGGGGATTAGCACAGATACGCAGTATTTT
TRBJ1-6,NA,TRBV5-1,TRBD1,CASSLKDREKSPLHF,TGCGCCAGCAGCTTGAAGGACAGGGAAAAGTCACCCCTCCACTTT
TRBJ1-1,many,TRBV6-5,NA,CASSYFPDGNTEAFF,TGTGCCAGCAGTTACTTCCCTGATGGGAACACTGAAGCTTTCTTT
TRBJ2-7,few,TRBV12-3/TRBV12-4,NA,CASSLDRPPYEQYF,TGTGCCAGCAGTTTAGACAGGCCTCCCTACGAGCAGTACTTC
TRBJ1-4,NA,TRBV7-8,NA,CASSLVGRRQYEKLFF,TGTGCCAGCAGCTTAGTGGGACGGAGGCAGTATGAAAAACTGTTTTTT
TRBJ1-5,many,TRBV7-2,TRBD1,CASSLEGVDRGFNQPQHF,TGTGCCAGCAGCTTAGAGGGTGTGGACAGGGGGTTCAATCAGCCCCAGCATTTT
TRBJ2-7,NA,TRBV6-6,TRBD1,CASSRGTGAYEQYF,TGTGCCAGCAGTAGAGGGACAGGAGCCTACGAGCAGTACTTC
TRBJ2-7,few,TRBV7-2,NA,CASSLGQEQYF,TGTGCCAGCAGCTTGGGGCAAGAGCAGTACTTC